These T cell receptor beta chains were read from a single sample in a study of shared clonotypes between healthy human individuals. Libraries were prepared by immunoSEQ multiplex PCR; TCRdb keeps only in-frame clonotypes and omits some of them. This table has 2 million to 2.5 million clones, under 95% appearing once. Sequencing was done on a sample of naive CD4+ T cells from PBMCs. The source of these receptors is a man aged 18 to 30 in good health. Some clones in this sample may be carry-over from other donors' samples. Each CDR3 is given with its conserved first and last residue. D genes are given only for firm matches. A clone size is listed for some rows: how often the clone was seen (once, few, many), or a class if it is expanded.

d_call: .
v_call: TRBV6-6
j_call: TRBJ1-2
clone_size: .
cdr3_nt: TGTGCCACCCAAATCTTAGGCTATGGCTACACCTTC
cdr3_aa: CATQILGYGYTF

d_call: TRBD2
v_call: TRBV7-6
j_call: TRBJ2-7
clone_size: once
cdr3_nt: TGTGCCAGCACTCCGGGACTAGACCAACACGAGCAGTACTTC
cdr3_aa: CASTPGLDQHEQYF

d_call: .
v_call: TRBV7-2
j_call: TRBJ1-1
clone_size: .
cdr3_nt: TGTGCCAGCACCCGGGGGCGGCCGAACACTGAAGCTTTCTTT
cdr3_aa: CASTRGRPNTEAFF

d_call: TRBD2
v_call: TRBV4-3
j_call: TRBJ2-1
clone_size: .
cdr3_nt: TGCGCCAGCAGCCAATTCCTAGCGGGAGCAAATGAGCAGTTCTTC
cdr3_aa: CASSQFLAGANEQFF

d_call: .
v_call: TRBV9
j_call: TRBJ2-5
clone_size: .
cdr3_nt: TGTGCCAGCAGCGTAGTAGGAGAGACCCAGTACTTC
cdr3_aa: CASSVVGETQYF

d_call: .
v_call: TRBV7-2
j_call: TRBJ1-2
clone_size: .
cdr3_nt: TGTGCCGGGGGAACCAACTATGGCTACACCTTC
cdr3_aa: CAGGTNYGYTF

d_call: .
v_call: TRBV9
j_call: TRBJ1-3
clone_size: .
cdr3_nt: TGTGCCAGCAGCCCCCCGCTCACCATATATTTT
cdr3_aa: CASSPPLTIYF

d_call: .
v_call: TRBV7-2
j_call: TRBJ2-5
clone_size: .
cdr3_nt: TGTGCCAGCAGCTTAAGGCCCCCGGGGAACCAAGAGACCCAGTACTTC
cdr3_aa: CASSLRPPGNQETQYF

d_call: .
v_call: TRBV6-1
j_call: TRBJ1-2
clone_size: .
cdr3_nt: TGTGCCAGCCTTAGGATCAACTATGGCTACACCTTC
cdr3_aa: CASLRINYGYTF

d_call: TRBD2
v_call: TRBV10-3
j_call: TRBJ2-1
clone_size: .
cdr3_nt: TGTGCCATCAGTGAGTCGATACTAGCGGTCTACAATGAGCAGTTCTTC
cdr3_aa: CAISESILAVYNEQFF

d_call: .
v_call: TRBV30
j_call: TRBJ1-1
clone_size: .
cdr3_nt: TGTGCCTGGAGGAGGATAGGGGTTACTGAAGCTTTCTTT
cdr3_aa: CAWRRIGVTEAFF

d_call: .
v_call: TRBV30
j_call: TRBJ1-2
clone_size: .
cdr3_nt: TGTGCCTGGAGTGCGGGATTTAACTATGGCTACACCTTC
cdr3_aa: CAWSAGFNYGYTF

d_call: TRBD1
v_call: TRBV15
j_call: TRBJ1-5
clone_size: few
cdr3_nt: TGTGCCACCAGCAGAATACAGGGGGGTAGGCAGCCCCAGCATTTT
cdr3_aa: CATSRIQGGRQPQHF

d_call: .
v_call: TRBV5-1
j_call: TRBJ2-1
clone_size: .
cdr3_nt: TGCGCCAGCAGCTTGGCCCGCGTTTTCGATGAGCAGTTCTTC
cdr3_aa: CASSLARVFDEQFF

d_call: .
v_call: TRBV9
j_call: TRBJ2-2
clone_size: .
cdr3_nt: TGTGCCAGCAGCTCCCGACAGAACACCGGGGAGCTGTTTTTT
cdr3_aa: CASSSRQNTGELFF

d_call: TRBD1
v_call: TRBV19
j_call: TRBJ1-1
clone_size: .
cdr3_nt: TGTGCCAGTAGTATTGGACAGGCGAACACTGAAGCTTTCTTT
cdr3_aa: CASSIGQANTEAFF

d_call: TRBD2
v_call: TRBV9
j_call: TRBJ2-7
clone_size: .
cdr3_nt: TGTGCCAGCAGCACCCGAGCGGGAGGGTCCTACGAGCAGTACTTC
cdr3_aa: CASSTRAGGSYEQYF

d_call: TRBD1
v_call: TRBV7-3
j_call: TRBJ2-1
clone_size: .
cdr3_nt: TGTGCCAGCAGCTTGTGGACAGGGGACAATGAGCAGTTCTTC
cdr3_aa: CASSLWTGDNEQFF

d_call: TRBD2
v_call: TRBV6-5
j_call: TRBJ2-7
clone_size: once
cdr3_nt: TGTGCCGCGGGGGGGTTAGGGACCTACGAGCAGTACTTC
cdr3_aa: CAAGGLGTYEQYF

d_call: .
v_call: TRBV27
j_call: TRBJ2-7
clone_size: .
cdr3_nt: TGTGCCAGCAGTTTCGCCTCCTACGAGCAGTACTTC
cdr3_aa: CASSFASYEQYF

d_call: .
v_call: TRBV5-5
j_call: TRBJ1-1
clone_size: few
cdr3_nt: TGTGCCAGCAGCTTGAAGGGGGAGCGGTACACTGAAGCTTTCTTT
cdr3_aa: CASSLKGERYTEAFF

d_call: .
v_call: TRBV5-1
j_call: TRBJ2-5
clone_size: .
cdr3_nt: TGCGCCAGCAGCTTGGGGGGCGGGCCTGAAGAGACCCAGTACTTC
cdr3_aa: CASSLGGGPEETQYF

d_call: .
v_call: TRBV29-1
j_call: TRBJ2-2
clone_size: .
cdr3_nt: TGCAGCGTTGGCGGCAACACCGGGGAGCTGTTTTTT
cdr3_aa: CSVGGNTGELFF

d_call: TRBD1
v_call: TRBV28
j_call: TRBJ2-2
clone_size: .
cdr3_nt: TGTGCCAGCAGACAGGGGAGCGGCGGGGAGCTGTTTTTT
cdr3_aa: CASRQGSGGELFF

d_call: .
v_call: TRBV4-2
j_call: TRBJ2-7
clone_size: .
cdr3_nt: TGTGCCAGCAGCCAGGCAGTGGGCTACGAGCAGTACTTC
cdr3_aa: CASSQAVGYEQYF

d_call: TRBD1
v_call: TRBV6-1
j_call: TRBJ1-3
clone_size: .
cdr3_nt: TGTGCCAGCAGTGAGGTCAGGGGGAACACCATATATTTT
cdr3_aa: CASSEVRGNTIYF

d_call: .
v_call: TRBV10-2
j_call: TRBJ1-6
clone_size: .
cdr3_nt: TGCGCCAGCTCACAACGGGGGTTACATTCACCCCTCCACTTT
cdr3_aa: CASSQRGLHSPLHF

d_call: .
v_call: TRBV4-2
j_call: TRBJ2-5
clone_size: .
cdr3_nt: TGTGCCAGCAGCCAAGGGTCCGGGGGCCAAGAGACCCAGTACTTC
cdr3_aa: CASSQGSGGQETQYF

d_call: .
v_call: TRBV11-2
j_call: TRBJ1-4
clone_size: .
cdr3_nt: TGTGCCAGCAGCTTAGATCCCTGGGGAAGCCCTAATGAAAAACTGTTTTTT
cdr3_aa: CASSLDPWGSPNEKLFF

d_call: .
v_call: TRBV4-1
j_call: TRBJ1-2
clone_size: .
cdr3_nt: TGCGCCAGCAGCCAAGTATCCTCAGGGTATGTCACCTTC
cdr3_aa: CASSQVSSGYVTF

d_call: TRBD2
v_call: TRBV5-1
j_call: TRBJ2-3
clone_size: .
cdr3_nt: TGCGCCAGCAGCTGGGGACTAGCGGGAGCAGATACGCAGTATTTT
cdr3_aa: CASSWGLAGADTQYF

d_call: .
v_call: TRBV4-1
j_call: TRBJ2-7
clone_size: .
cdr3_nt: TGCGCCAGCAGCCAAGCCGGGACGGAGAATTACGAGCAGTACTTC
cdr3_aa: CASSQAGTENYEQYF

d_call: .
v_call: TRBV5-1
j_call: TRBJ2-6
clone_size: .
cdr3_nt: TGCGCCAGCAGTAGGGACTTCTCCTCTGGGGCCAACGTCCTGACTTTC
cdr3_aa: CASSRDFSSGANVLTF

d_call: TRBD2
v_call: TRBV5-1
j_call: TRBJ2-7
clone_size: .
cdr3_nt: TGCGCCAGCAGCTTGGGGGGGAGTAGCGGGCTTTACGAGCAGTACTTC
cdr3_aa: CASSLGGSSGLYEQYF

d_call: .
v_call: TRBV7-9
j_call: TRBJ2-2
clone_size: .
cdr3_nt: TGTGCCAGCAGCGCGGGATCGGGGGAGCTGTTTTTT
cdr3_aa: CASSAGSGELFF

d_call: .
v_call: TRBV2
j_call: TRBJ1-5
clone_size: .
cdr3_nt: TGTGCCAGCAGTGACCGACAGGCCAATCAGCCCCAGCATTTT
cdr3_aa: CASSDRQANQPQHF

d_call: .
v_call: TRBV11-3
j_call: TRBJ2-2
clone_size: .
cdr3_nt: TGTGCCAGCAGCTTAGACACCACCGGGGAGCTGTTTTTT
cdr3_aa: CASSLDTTGELFF

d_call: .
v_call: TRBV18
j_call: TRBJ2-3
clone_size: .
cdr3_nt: TGTGCCAGCTCACCACCGTCGAAAGATACGCAGTATTTT
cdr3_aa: CASSPPSKDTQYF

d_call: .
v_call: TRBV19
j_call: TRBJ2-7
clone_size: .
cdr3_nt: TGTGCCAGTATGGCAGGGTTTCCCTACGAGCAGTACTTC
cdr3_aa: CASMAGFPYEQYF

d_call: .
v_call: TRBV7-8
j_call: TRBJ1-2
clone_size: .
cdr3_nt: TGTGCCAGCAGCCAGCGCGGGGGCGCTGGCTACACCTTC
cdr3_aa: CASSQRGGAGYTF

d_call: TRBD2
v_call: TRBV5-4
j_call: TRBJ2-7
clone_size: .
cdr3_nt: TGTGCCAGCAGCTTGGAGAGTAGCGGGATTGGGCAGTACTTC
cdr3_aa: CASSLESSGIGQYF

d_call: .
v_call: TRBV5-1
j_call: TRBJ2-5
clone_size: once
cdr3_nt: TGCGCCAGCAGCTATTCCGGGACCCGGGGGGAGACCCAGTACTTC
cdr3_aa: CASSYSGTRGETQYF

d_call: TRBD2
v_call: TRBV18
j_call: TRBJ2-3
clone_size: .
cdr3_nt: TGTGCCAGCTCACCACCTTACGGGGGCGACAGGACTAGCGGGAGAGGTAGCACAGATACGCAGTATTTT
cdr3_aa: CASSPPYGGDRTSGRGSTDTQYF

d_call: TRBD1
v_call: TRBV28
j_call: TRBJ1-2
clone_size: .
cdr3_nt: TGTGCCAGCAGTTATCCCCCGGGGACAGAACATGGCTACACCTTC
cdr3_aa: CASSYPPGTEHGYTF

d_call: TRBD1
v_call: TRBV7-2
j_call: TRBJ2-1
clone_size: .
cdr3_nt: TGTGCCAGAGGACAGGGGGCAACATACAATGAGCAGTTCTTC
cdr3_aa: CARGQGATYNEQFF

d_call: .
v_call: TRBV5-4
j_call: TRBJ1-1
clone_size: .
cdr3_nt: TGTGCCAGCAGCTTGGCCCCGGGACGCATCATGAACACTGAAGCTTTCTTT
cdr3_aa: CASSLAPGRIMNTEAFF

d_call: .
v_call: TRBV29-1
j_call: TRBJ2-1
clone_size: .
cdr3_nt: TGCAGCGTTGAAAGGGCAATCTATGAGCAGTTCTTC
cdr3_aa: CSVERAIYEQFF

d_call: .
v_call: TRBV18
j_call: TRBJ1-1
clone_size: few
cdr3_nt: TGTGCCAGCTCTCCCGGACAGATTGGGAACACTGAAGCTTTCTTT
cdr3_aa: CASSPGQIGNTEAFF

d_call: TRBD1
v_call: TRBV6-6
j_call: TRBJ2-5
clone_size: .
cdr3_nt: TGTGCCAGCAGCCGTACCGGGACAGCAGTCGCCCAGTACTTC
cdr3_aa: CASSRTGTAVAQYF

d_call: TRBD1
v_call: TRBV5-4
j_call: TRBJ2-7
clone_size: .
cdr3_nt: TGTGCCAGCAGCAGGGGGACAGGGGCCGGCTACGAGCAGTACTTC
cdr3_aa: CASSRGTGAGYEQYF

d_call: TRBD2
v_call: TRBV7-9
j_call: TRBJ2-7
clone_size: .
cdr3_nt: TGTGCCAGCAGCCCACTAGCGGGAGCTGTTGAGCAGTACTTC
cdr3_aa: CASSPLAGAVEQYF

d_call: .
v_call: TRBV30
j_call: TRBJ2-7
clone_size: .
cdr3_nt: TGTGCCTGGAGTCGTACGGCCGAGCAGTACTTC
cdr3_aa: CAWSRTAEQYF

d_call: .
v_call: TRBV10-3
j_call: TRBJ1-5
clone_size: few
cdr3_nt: TGTGCCATCAGGATGGACGGTGATCAGCCCCAGCATTTT
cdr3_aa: CAIRMDGDQPQHF

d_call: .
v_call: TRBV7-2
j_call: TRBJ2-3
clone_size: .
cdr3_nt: TGTGCCAGCAGCTTTAGCGGACACACAGATACGCAGTATTTT
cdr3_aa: CASSFSGHTDTQYF